The next 21 T cell receptor beta chains were all read from a single sample in a study of T cell responses to AZD1222 COVID-19 vaccine. Method: immunoSEQ multiplex PCR; TCRdb's copy keeps in-frame clones and lacks some. The profile covers under 35,000 clones, with approximately 90% appearing a single time and roughly 44% taken by the ten largest. Sequenced here: peripheral blood, sampled on day 0 of AZD1222 vaccination. These TCRs come from an adult in good health.

The rearrangement links TRBV5-4 to TRBJ2-7; no definite D call. Trimming stripped 4 bases from V and 2 bases from J, with 13 bases between. Germline V gene lookup returns CDR1 SGHNT and CDR2 YYREEE (reference sequence). This CDR3 comprises 14 residues. The CDR3 sequence: CASSPGALTYEQYF. In nucleotides, the CDR3 is TGTGCCAGCAGCCCGGGTGCATTAACCTACGAGCAGTACTTC.

The rearrangement links TRBV14 to TRBJ1-1; D possibly corresponds to TRBD1 (6 bases). The CDR3 totals 14 residues. Trimming took 6 bases from V and 3 from J, leaving 14 bases between them. In germline, CDR1 is SGHDN, CDR2 FVKESK. The CDR3, as DNA: TGTGCCAGCAGGGCAGGGGTCAGCCACACTGAAGCTTTCTTT. Translation gives CASRAGVSHTEAFF.

This clone was detected once. The genes are TRBV6-2 or TRBV6-3 and TRBJ1-2, with D hard to call. CDR3 length: 12 residues. The V end was cut by 1 base, the J end by 6 bases, with 6 bases between. The germline V gene has CDR1 MNHEY and CDR2 SVGEGT. CDR3 nucleotides: TGTGCCAGCAGTTACTGGTTTGATGGCTACACCTTC. The encoded protein is CASSYWFDGYTF.

The count of this clone is one. This rearrangement joins TRBV6-5 to TRBJ2-2, with 10 bases matching TRBD2. This CDR3 is 14 amino acids long. Germline loops: CDR1 MNHEY, CDR2 SVGAGI. With V trimmed by 6 bases and J by 7 bases, 5 bases remained unmatched. CDR3 nucleotide sequence: TGTGCCAGCAGCCCCCTAGCGGGGGTCGGGGAGCTGTTTTTT. Translated, it gives CASSPLAGVGELFF.

This clone was counted a single time. The chain has TRBV19 and TRBJ1-4, with a tentative D call TRBD1 (6 bases). Trimming took 10 bases from V and 7 from J, leaving 22 bases between them. This CDR3 region has 15 residues. The germline V gene has CDR1 LNHDA and CDR2 SQIVND (reference sequence). For the CDR3, the DNA is TGTGCCACCGCCCCGACCGGGGGGGCCTTTGAAAAACTGTTTTTT. Translating it yields CATAPTGGAFEKLFF.

The table lists this clone with a count of one. The rearrangement links TRBV4-2 to TRBJ2-3, with 13 bases aligning to TRBD2. Germline CDR1 and CDR2: LGHNA and YNFKEQ. Losses at the gene ends were 4 bases for V and 1 base for J; bases not matched to a gene: 11. The CDR3 is 19 amino acids. The CDR3 bases are TGTGCCAGCAGCCTCACTAGCGGGGGGGTCGGGCAGGGCACAGATACGCAGTATTTT. It codes for CASSLTSGGVGQGTDTQYF.

This clone came up once. The chain couples TRBV5-6 to TRBJ2-5, with a weak D call TRBD2 (6 bases). The CDR3 is made up of 14 amino acids. Deletions cut 0 bases from V and 5 bases from J, with 11 bases between. Germline V gene sequence: CDR1 SGHDT, CDR2 YYEEEE. This CDR3 reads CASSLVSRGETQYF. Written as DNA, the CDR3 is TGTGCCAGCAGCTTGGTCAGCCGGGGGGAGACCCAGTACTTC. The full variable domain, in which reference TRBV5-6 and TRBJ2-5 provide the parts outside the CDR3, is DAGVTQSPTHLIKTRGQQVTLRCSPKSGHDTVSWYQQALGQGPQFIFQYYEEEERQRGNFPDRFSGHQFPNYSSELNVNALLLGDSALYLCASSLVSRGETQYFGPGTRLLVL.

CDR3 region: CASSLQGAGNTIYF. The CDR3 DNA sequence: TGTGCCAGCAGCCTACAGGGGGCTGGAAACACCATATATTTT. The chain recombines TRBV5-4 with TRBJ1-3; TRBD1 aligns across 8 bases. CDR3 size: 14 residues. The ends lost 4 bases at V and 2 bases at J; junction bases unmatched: 2. Germline CDR1 is SGHNT and CDR2 is YYREEE (reference sequence).

This clone has only a few counts. The chain employs TRBV9 and TRBJ2-5; TRBD1 is a possible D gene (5 bases). This CDR3 is 14 amino acids long. CDR1 SGDLS and CDR2 YYNGEE come from the germline V gene. The germline V and J ends were trimmed by 3 bases and 6 bases, with 15 bases remaining between them. The CDR3: CASSAPLGAQTQYF. The CDR3 nucleotides are TGTGCCAGCAGCGCCCCTTTAGGGGCACAGACCCAGTACTTC.

The V gene is TRBV6-5, the J gene TRBJ1-5; tentatively, D is TRBD1 (6 bases). V lost 6 bases and J 1 base, leaving 13 bases between the germline ends. This CDR3 is built from 15 residues. CDR1 is MNHEY, CDR2 SVGAGI, per germline. The CDR3 coding sequence is TGTGCCAGCAGCTACGGGACACCAAGCAATCAGCCCCAGCATTTT. Amino acids: CASSYGTPSNQPQHF.

This clone was recorded only once. This chain links TRBV12-3 or TRBV12-4 with TRBJ1-2, with TRBD1 matching 8 bases. Trimming removed 6 bases from V and 3 bases from J; junction bases left unmatched: 3. This CDR3 has 13 residues. The CDR3 spells CASSQDRDYGYTF. CDR3 in DNA: TGTGCCAGCAGCCAGGACAGGGACTATGGCTACACCTTC.

The chain's CDR3 is CASSTGTGMNQPQHF. The CDR3 nucleotides read TGTGCCAGCAGCACCGGGACAGGGATGAATCAGCCCCAGCATTTT. The chain joins TRBV5-4 to TRBJ1-5; 9 nucleotides line up with TRBD1. CDR3 length: 15 residues. J lost 4 bases, V lost 4 bases, and 6 bases had no gene match. Germline CDR1 SGHNT, CDR2 YYREEE (reference sequence). Full variable domain (missing parts from reference TRBV5-4 and TRBJ1-5): ETGVTQSPTHLIKTRGQQVTLRCSSQSGHNTVSWYQQALGQGPQFIFQYYREEENGRGNFPPRFSGLQFPNYSSELNVNALELDDSALYLCASSTGTGMNQPQHFGDGTRLSIL.

This clone is labeled as medium-sized. The J gene is TRBJ1-5, the V gene TRBV27, with a weak D call TRBD1 (5 bases). V gave up 3 bases and J gave up 10 bases, with 16 bases separating them. CDR3 length: 14 residues. The V gene's germline CDR1 is MNHEY and CDR2 SMNVEV (reference sequence). The CDR3: CASSLAGRIRPQHF. CDR3 DNA sequence: TGTGCCAGCAGTTTGGCAGGGAGGATTCGACCCCAGCATTTT.

V gene TRBV7-9 combines with J gene TRBJ1-2; D gene uncertain. The CDR3 contains 14 residues. Germline assignment: CDR1 SEHNR and CDR2 FQNEAQ (reference sequence). Trimming cost V 3 bases and J 0 bases, with 8 bases left between them. The CDR3 here is CASSLELANYGYTF. The CDR3 DNA reads as TGTGCCAGCAGCTTGGAACTGGCTAACTATGGCTACACCTTC. Full variable domain (missing parts from reference TRBV7-9 and TRBJ1-2): DTGVSQNPRHKITKRGQNVTFRCDPISEHNRLYWYRQTLGQGPEFLTYFQNEAQLEKSRLLSDRFSAERPKGSFSTLEIQRTEQGDSAMYLCASSLELANYGYTFGSGTRLTVV.

The CDR3 is CATSDSTPSSYNEQFF. The CDR3 bases are TGTGCCACCAGTGATAGTACACCGAGCTCCTACAATGAGCAGTTCTTC. This chain uses TRBV24-1 with TRBJ2-1; no firm D call. Germline CDR1 is KGHDR and CDR2 is SFDVKD. The V end was cut by 3 bases, the J end by 0 bases, with 11 bases between. The CDR3 consists of 16 residues.

The CDR3 DNA follows: TGCGCCAGCAGCCAACCGAAAAGGGTGACAGGGGGCGCAGGTCCTGAATACGACAATGAGCAGTTCTTC. The encoded protein is CASSQPKRVTGGAGPEYDNEQFF. V gene TRBV5-1 combines with J gene TRBJ2-1, with 10 bases aligning to TRBD1. J was trimmed by 5 bases and V by 4 bases; bases with no gene match: 30. The CDR3 has 23 amino acids. Looked up from germline, CDR1 is SGHRS and CDR2 is YFSETQ.

The chain links TRBV7-2 to TRBJ1-2, with D perhaps TRBD1 (6 bases). This CDR3 contains 13 residues. CDR1 and CDR2 (germline): SGHTA, FQGNSA. Trimming pared 3 bases from V and 6 bases from J, leaving 11 bases between. The CDR3 reads CASSLATGNGYTF. CDR3 DNA: TGTGCCAGCAGCTTGGCTACAGGGAATGGCTACACCTTC. The full variable domain, its missing parts supplied by reference TRBV7-2 and TRBJ1-2, is GAGVSQSPSNKVTEKGKDVELRCDPISGHTALYWYRQSLGQGLEFLIYFQGNSAPDKSGLPSDRFSAERTGGSVSTLTIQRTQQEDSAVYLCASSLATGNGYTFGSGTRLTVV.

The CDR3 sequence is CASSPGGSPGNTIYF. The CDR3 DNA reads TGTGCCAGCAGTCCCGGGGGTTCGCCCGGAAACACCATATATTTT. J is TRBJ1-3 and V is TRBV6-5, with a tentative D call TRBD1 (5 bases). V gave up 5 bases and J gave up 4 bases, with 15 bases separating them. Germline CDR1 is MNHEY and CDR2 is SVGAGI. CDR3 length equals 15 residues.

This clone was counted a single time. The CDR3 reads CASSPGFWKGEKLFF. CDR3 DNA sequence: TGTGCCAGCTCACCAGGGTTTTGGAAGGGTGAAAAACTGTTTTTT. This chain connects TRBV28 to TRBJ1-4; tentative D call: TRBD1 (5 bases). This CDR3 is built from 15 residues. Looked up from germline, CDR1 is MDHEN and CDR2 is SYDVKM. V lost 8 bases, J lost 7 bases, and 20 bases lay in between.

The CDR3 loop is CASSLEPPPLGEKLFF. In nucleotides, the CDR3 is TGCGCCAGCAGCTTGGAACCCCCTCCCTTGGGCGAAAAACTGTTTTTT. The J gene is TRBJ1-4, the V gene TRBV5-1; D gene uncertain. From germline, CDR1 is SGHRS and CDR2 YFSETQ. CDR3 length: 16 residues. The V end was cut by 0 bases, the J end by 8 bases, with 17 bases between.

The chain recombines TRBV30 with TRBJ1-2; 10 bases agree with TRBD1. The germline V gene has CDR1 GTSNPN and CDR2 SVGIG (reference sequence). V dropped 4 bases and J dropped 2; count of bases not matched to a gene: 4. The CDR3 sequence is 14 residues long. CDR3 bases: TGTGCCTGGATACCGGGACAGGGGAACTATGGCTACACCTTC. Residues: CAWIPGQGNYGYTF.